This is a list of T cell receptor beta chains from one sample in a study of blood T cell repertoires in COVID-19. Generated by immunoSEQ multiplex PCR, the TCRdb table keeps only in-frame clones and is missing some. The profile shows 100,000 to 140,000 clones, around nine tenths of them singletons. The sample consisted of peripheral blood. The receptors originated from a woman in her 30s with acute or convalescent COVID-19. The CDR3 runs from the conserved cysteine through the conserved F or W. The order of the fields is clone size, V gene, J gene, D gene, CDR3 DNA, CDR3 protein. The D gene is left open where the match is weak. A row's size may be missing; if present it is once, few, many or a size class.

abundance: .; v_gene: TRBV12-1; j_gene: TRBJ2-7; d_gene: .; CDR3nt: .; CDR3aa: CASSFGLGARGYPWDPGQYF
abundance: .; v_gene: TRBV30; j_gene: TRBJ1-5; d_gene: .; CDR3nt: TGTGCCTGGAGTGTACGAGGAGAGGTCAATCAGCCCCAGCATTTT; CDR3aa: CAWSVRGEVNQPQHF
abundance: .; v_gene: TRBV4-1; j_gene: TRBJ2-7; d_gene: .; CDR3nt: TGCGCCAGCAGCCAAGGTAACCCTCAGTACTACGAGCAGTACTTC; CDR3aa: CASSQGNPQYYEQYF
abundance: .; v_gene: TRBV7-3; j_gene: TRBJ2-1; d_gene: TRBD2; CDR3nt: TGTGCCAGCAGCGTACTAGCGGGAAGGTTCGATGAGCAGTTCTTC; CDR3aa: CASSVLAGRFDEQFF
abundance: .; v_gene: TRBV5-4; j_gene: TRBJ2-6; d_gene: TRBD2; CDR3nt: TGTGCCAGCAGCTTACGGGGGGCTGGGGCCAACGTCCTGACTTTC; CDR3aa: CASSLRGAGANVLTF
abundance: .; v_gene: TRBV3-1/TRBV3-2; j_gene: TRBJ2-5; d_gene: TRBD2; CDR3nt: TGTGCCAGCAGCCAAGTGATGGGGGGGACTCAAGAGACCCAGTACTTC; CDR3aa: CASSQVMGGTQETQYF
abundance: .; v_gene: TRBV19; j_gene: TRBJ1-4; d_gene: .; CDR3nt: TGTGCCAGTAGTAAAGGGACTAGTGCAACTAATGAAAAACTGTTTTTT; CDR3aa: CASSKGTSATNEKLFF
abundance: many; v_gene: TRBV4-2; j_gene: TRBJ1-1; d_gene: .; CDR3nt: TGTGCCAGCAGCCGGTCTACGAACACTGAAGCTTTCTTT; CDR3aa: CASSRSTNTEAFF
abundance: .; v_gene: TRBV6-6; j_gene: TRBJ1-1; d_gene: .; CDR3nt: TGTGCCAGCAGTTACAGGGGGGGGAACACTGAAGCTTTCTTT; CDR3aa: CASSYRGGNTEAFF
abundance: .; v_gene: TRBV19; j_gene: TRBJ1-5; d_gene: .; CDR3nt: TGTGCCAGTAGTATGCCAGGTCAGCCCCAGCATTTT; CDR3aa: CASSMPGQPQHF
abundance: .; v_gene: TRBV5-1; j_gene: TRBJ2-5; d_gene: TRBD1; CDR3nt: TGCGCCAGCAGCTCCGGGGGACAGGGGAGAGAGACCCAGTACTTC; CDR3aa: CASSSGGQGRETQYF
abundance: .; v_gene: TRBV6-5; j_gene: TRBJ1-2; d_gene: TRBD1; CDR3nt: TGTGCCAGCAGTTACTCGATTACAGGGGGCACTTGGGGCTACACCTTC; CDR3aa: CASSYSITGGTWGYTF
abundance: .; v_gene: TRBV30; j_gene: TRBJ1-3; d_gene: .; CDR3nt: TGTGCCTGGGCCGGGGGGCGAAACACCATATATTTT; CDR3aa: CAWAGGRNTIYF
abundance: .; v_gene: TRBV9; j_gene: TRBJ1-4; d_gene: .; CDR3nt: TGTGCCAGCAGCGGAACGACGGGTGAAAAACTGTTTTTT; CDR3aa: CASSGTTGEKLFF
abundance: few; v_gene: TRBV20-1; j_gene: TRBJ2-1; d_gene: TRBD1; CDR3nt: TGCAGTGCTAGTAAGGACAGGGGGCCTTACAATGAGCAGTTCTTC; CDR3aa: CSASKDRGPYNEQFF
abundance: .; v_gene: TRBV12-3/TRBV12-4; j_gene: TRBJ1-2; d_gene: .; CDR3nt: TGTGCCAGCAGTGTACAGGGAAACTATGGCTACACCTTC; CDR3aa: CASSVQGNYGYTF
abundance: .; v_gene: TRBV11-2; j_gene: TRBJ2-1; d_gene: TRBD2; CDR3nt: TGTGCCAGCAGCTTCTCCCGGACTAGCACAAAGTGGTCCTACAATGAGCAGTTCTTC; CDR3aa: CASSFSRTSTKWSYNEQFF
abundance: .; v_gene: TRBV12-5; j_gene: TRBJ1-1; d_gene: .; CDR3nt: TGTGCTAGTGGCCGACCTTCAGGGTCGAACACTGAAGCTTTCTTT; CDR3aa: CASGRPSGSNTEAFF
abundance: .; v_gene: TRBV5-1; j_gene: TRBJ1-6; d_gene: .; CDR3nt: TGCGCCAGCAGCTTTCAGGGATTCTCCTATAATTCACCCCTCCACTTT; CDR3aa: CASSFQGFSYNSPLHF
abundance: .; v_gene: TRBV19; j_gene: TRBJ1-2; d_gene: .; CDR3nt: TGTGCCAGTAGTAGGAGGGCCCTCTATGGCTACACCTTC; CDR3aa: CASSRRALYGYTF
abundance: .; v_gene: TRBV6-2/TRBV6-3; j_gene: TRBJ2-1; d_gene: TRBD2; CDR3nt: TGTGCCAGCAGTCCGACTAGCGGGAGGGCCTACAACTACAATGAGCAGTTCTTC; CDR3aa: CASSPTSGRAYNYNEQFF
abundance: .; v_gene: TRBV6-2/TRBV6-3; j_gene: TRBJ1-2; d_gene: .; CDR3nt: TGTGCCAGCAGTTACTTCTCCTCTGGCTACACCTTC; CDR3aa: CASSYFSSGYTF
abundance: .; v_gene: TRBV28; j_gene: TRBJ2-3; d_gene: TRBD1; CDR3nt: TGTGCCATCAGAGGAGCCCCAGGGGGGCAGTATTTT; CDR3aa: CAIRGAPGGQYF
abundance: .; v_gene: TRBV29-1; j_gene: TRBJ1-2; d_gene: TRBD1; CDR3nt: TGCAGCGCAAGAGTCACAGGGGTTGGAGACTATGGCTACACCTTC; CDR3aa: CSARVTGVGDYGYTF
abundance: .; v_gene: TRBV5-4; j_gene: TRBJ2-3; d_gene: TRBD2; CDR3nt: TGTGCCAGCAGCCCCCGGGCGGGAGGGGCAGATACGCAGTATTTT; CDR3aa: CASSPRAGGADTQYF
abundance: .; v_gene: TRBV9; j_gene: TRBJ2-1; d_gene: .; CDR3nt: TGTGCCAGCAGCGTAGCGGCGGATTACAATGAGCAGTTCTTC; CDR3aa: CASSVAADYNEQFF